This T cell receptor (beta chain) was captured by sequencing in a study of CD8 T cells in Susac syndrome. Background on the study: When blood was drawn, patients with Susac syndrome were on intravenous immunoglobulin alone, on corticosteroids, or therapy-naive. Findings and limits, study-wide: The number of Susac-specific public clones found was sixteen in total CD8+ repertoires and four or five in CD8+ TEMRA repertoires. Susac CD8+ clonal expansion peaked in TEMRA cells and active patients.

Details on this clonotype: The target antigen is unknown.

FACS enriched CD8+ TEMRA cells, while bulk CD8+ and CD4+ were negatively isolated. With random hexamers, reverse transcription was performed on roughly 0.5 to 1 ug of RNA. Each CDR3 protein gets one entry after TCRdb re-called the immunoSEQ multiplex PCR reads with MiXCR. The sample records some 120,000 distinct CDR3 sequences, 90% to 95% being singletons. Sequenced material: CD8+ T cells from PBMCs. This TCR was recovered from a human donor with Susac syndrome.

The CDR3 bases are TGTGCCTGGAGTAGGGTGTCGGGCTACGAGCAGTACTTC. Its translation is CAWSRVSGYEQYF. The chain joins TRBV30 to TRBJ2-7; D uncertain. Per germline, CDR1 GTSNPN and CDR2 SVGIG (reference sequence). The V end lost 2 bases, the J end lost 3 bases, and 11 bases lay between the germline ends. The CDR3 has 13 amino acids.